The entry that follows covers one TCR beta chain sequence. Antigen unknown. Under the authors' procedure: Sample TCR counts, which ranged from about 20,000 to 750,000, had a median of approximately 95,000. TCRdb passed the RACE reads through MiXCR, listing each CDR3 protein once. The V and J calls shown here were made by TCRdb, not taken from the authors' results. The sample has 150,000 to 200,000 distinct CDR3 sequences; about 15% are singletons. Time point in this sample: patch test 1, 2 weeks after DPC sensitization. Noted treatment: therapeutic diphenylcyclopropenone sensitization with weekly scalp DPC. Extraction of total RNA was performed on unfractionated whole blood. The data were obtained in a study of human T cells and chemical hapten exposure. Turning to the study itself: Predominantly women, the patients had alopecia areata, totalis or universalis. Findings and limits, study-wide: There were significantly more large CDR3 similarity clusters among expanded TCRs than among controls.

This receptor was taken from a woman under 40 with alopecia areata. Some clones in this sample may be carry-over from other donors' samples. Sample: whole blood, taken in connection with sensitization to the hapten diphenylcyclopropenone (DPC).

CDR3 sequence: CASSLAGLINEQFF. The CDR3 nucleotides read TGTGCCAGCAGCTTAGCGGGGCTGATCAATGAGCAGTTCTTC. The chain couples TRBV7-2 to TRBJ2-1, with a tentative D call TRBD1 (5 bases). Trimming removed 0 bases from V and 6 bases from J, with 9 bases in between. From germline, CDR1 is SGHTA and CDR2 FQGNSA. The CDR3 is 14 amino acids.